The rows below give T cell receptor beta chains drawn from one sample of a study of blood T cell repertoires in COVID-19. TCRdb's copy holds only in-frame clones and misses some; the assay was immunoSEQ multiplex PCR. Of some 350,000 clones in the sample, around 90% were seen once. The sample comprised peripheral blood. The receptors were sampled from a man aged 18-30 years with active or convalescent COVID-19. Both conserved end residues are part of each CDR3. The D gene is left open where the match is weak.

.	17	TRBV7-2	TRBJ2-7	CASSLEGGGRGNYEQYF
.	13	TRBV7-8	TRBJ1-1	CASSLRGNTEAFF
TRBD2	16	TRBV28	TRBJ2-1	CASSNGGLAGKNEQFF
TRBD1	14	TRBV6-5	TRBJ2-5	CASSLGQGSETQYF
.	13	TRBV7-9	TRBJ1-1	CASRATGNTEAFF
.	14	TRBV4-2	TRBJ1-1	CASSQGRTYTEAFF
TRBD2	15	TRBV2	TRBJ2-2	CASSRTSGTAGELFF
.	15	TRBV6-5	TRBJ1-4	CASSYIGGNNEKLFF
.	15	TRBV5-1	TRBJ1-5	CASSLGPAGNEPQHF
.	13	TRBV5-1	TRBJ1-1	CASSLYGGDEAFF
TRBD1	14	TRBV28	TRBJ1-5	CASNRGGADQPQHF
TRBD2	17	TRBV27	TRBJ2-1	CASSLSLGLAGFNEQFF
.	17	TRBV27	TRBJ2-1	CASSPRPAYTTHNEQFF
TRBD1	14	TRBV5-1	TRBJ1-1	CASSYDRVGTEAFF